Listed below are T cell receptor beta chains from one sample, sequenced in a study of cytomegalovirus exposure and HLA in healthy donors. Clones were read by immunoSEQ multiplex PCR, and TCRdb kept only the in-frame ones, dropping some. The sample has fewer than 150,000 clones; 75% to 90% are singletons. The sample consisted of PBMCs. These receptors all stem from a woman aged 25 to 39 in good health and CMV-seropositive. CDR3s leave out the opening cysteine and the closing phenylalanine or tryptophan. The D gene is left open where the match is weak. The size of a clone is reported for some rows only, either as once, few or many, or as a class for expanded clones.

abundance	d_gene	j_gene	v_gene	CDR3aa
.	.	TRBJ2-1	TRBV5-4	ASSGDFYNEQF
.	.	TRBJ1-1	TRBV6-1	ASSEQGRGTEAF
.	.	TRBJ1-5	TRBV18	ASSPGPGDQPQH
.	.	TRBJ2-5	TRBV11-3	ASSLDIEETQY
.	TRBD1	TRBJ1-6	TRBV5-8	ASGLRDRVSPLH
.	TRBD1	TRBJ1-4	TRBV27	ASSQTGEEEKLF
.	.	TRBJ2-2	TRBV10-3	AIFPGSGELF
.	TRBD1	TRBJ1-6	TRBV10-3	AIRPGQLPNSPLH
.	TRBD1	TRBJ1-2	TRBV13	ASSLTGGAGYT
once	TRBD2	TRBJ2-7	TRBV4-2	ASSQDSRGYETYEQY
.	.	TRBJ1-1	TRBV6-5	ASKASREEAEAF
.	.	TRBJ2-2	TRBV7-9	ASSLVVNTGELF
.	.	TRBJ1-1	TRBV27	ASSSLGSGRNTEAF
few	TRBD2	TRBJ2-7	TRBV6-5	ASRGTSGYEQY
.	.	TRBJ1-6	TRBV4-2	ASSQEGGYSPLH
.	TRBD1	TRBJ1-6	TRBV13	ASSSWTGNSPLH
.	TRBD2	TRBJ2-7	TRBV28	ASSLGGRAYEQY
.	TRBD2	TRBJ2-1	TRBV28	ASSFAGTNNNEQF
.	TRBD1	TRBJ1-2	TRBV5-1	ASSPLQGAPDSYT
.	.	TRBJ1-1	TRBV6-1	ASSPQQGMNTEAF
.	.	TRBJ2-1	TRBV7-3	ASSLTAGYDEQF
.	TRBD2	TRBJ2-7	TRBV7-9	ASSDLGAGDSEQY
.	TRBD2	TRBJ2-5	TRBV6-5	ASRASGEETQY
few	TRBD2	TRBJ2-7	TRBV5-8	ASAKGAGEQY
.	.	TRBJ2-6	TRBV5-1	ASSSQGSGANVLT
.	TRBD1	TRBJ1-1	TRBV2	ASNLYRGNTEAF
.	TRBD1	TRBJ2-7	TRBV27	ASSPSDRGNHEQY
.	.	TRBJ2-1	TRBV7-9	ASSFPREPYNEQF
.	TRBD1	TRBJ1-1	TRBV29-1	SVAGQGIAEAF
.	TRBD2	TRBJ2-3	TRBV5-1	ASSLRAGGSDTQY
.	.	TRBJ1-2	TRBV6-1	ASSEAGPDYGYT
.	.	TRBJ1-1	TRBV11-2	ASSLVGARTEAF